Each of the 26 T cell receptor beta chains below was sequenced from the same sample in a study of T cells in Graves' hyperthyroidism and ophthalmopathy. It was RNA transcripts that yielded the amplified TCR beta CDR3 regions. An initial round of RT-PCR targeting the TCR CDR3 relied on the HTBI primer set. TCRdb re-analysed the multiplex PCR reads in MiXCR, keeping a single row per CDR3 protein. The data show about 410,000 distinct CDR3 sequences, with roughly 15% seen just once and roughly 13% held by the top ten. Input material: blood. The receptors were sampled from a man aged 18 to 35 with Graves' ophthalmopathy.

In its sample, this clonotype was seen many times. In nucleotides, the CDR3 is TGTGCCTCAGGGCGTCAAGAGACCCAGTACTTC. This translates into CASGRQETQYF. The rearrangement uses TRBV10-3 and TRBJ2-5, with D perhaps matching TRBD1 (5 bases). The CDR3 has 11 residues. V was trimmed by 11 bases and J by 2 bases, leaving 9 bases between them. Germline CDR1 reads ENHRY; CDR2 reads SYGVKD.

The chain carries TRBV6-2 or TRBV6-3 and TRBJ2-7, with D uncertain. Germline values: CDR1 MNHEY, CDR2 SVGEGT. The CDR3 consists of 13 residues. V gave up 5 bases and J gave up 3 bases, with 11 bases separating them. CDR3 sequence (DNA): TGTGCCAGCAGTGCCCTCCCCCTCTACGAGCAGTACTTC. Protein sequence: CASSALPLYEQYF.

A single count supports this clonotype. The rearrangement links TRBV9 to TRBJ1-4; D gene unclear. V shed 0 bases and J shed 0 bases, with 6 bases lying between them. Germline CDR1 and CDR2: SGDLS and YYNGEE. This CDR3 comprises 15 residues. The chain's CDR3 is CASSVVSATNEKLFF. The CDR3 DNA follows: TGTGCCAGCAGCGTAGTTTCAGCAACTAATGAAAAACTGTTTTTT.

This clonotype was detected ten times or more. This chain connects TRBV12-3 or TRBV12-4 to TRBJ2-7; 9 bases agree with TRBD1. Losses at the gene ends were 6 bases for V and 2 bases for J; bases not matched to a gene: 5. The CDR3 totals 14 residues. The CDR3 nucleotides are TGTGCCAGCAGCCCGGACAGGGGTCCCTACGAGCAGTACTTC. Its protein product is CASSPDRGPYEQYF.

The rearrangement links TRBV20-1 to TRBJ1-2; TRBD1 aligns across 7 bases. V lost 5 bases and J lost 7; bases outside the gene matches: 10. CDR1 is DFQATT, CDR2 SNEGSKA, per germline (reference sequence). The CDR3 extends over 13 amino acids. The CDR3 region has the DNA TGCAGTGCTTACGGGACAGTGCAGGGTGGCTACACCTTC. It encodes CSAYGTVQGGYTF.

The chain links TRBV6-2 or TRBV6-3 to TRBJ2-7; TRBD2 matches 9 bases. The V gene end was trimmed by 5 bases and the J gene end by 3 bases; junction bases not matched to a gene: 11. CDR3 length: 16 residues. The germline CDR1 and CDR2 sequences are MNHEY and SVGEGT. CDR3 sequence: CASSLGGAGGVYEQYF. The CDR3 DNA is TGTGCCAGCAGTCTGGGAGGAGCGGGGGGAGTCTACGAGCAGTACTTC.

This clonotype was counted many times. The chain joins TRBV18 to TRBJ1-5, with 8 bases aligning to TRBD1. V shed 8 bases, J shed 7 bases, and the junction held 7 bases outside the gene matches. Germline V gene lookup returns CDR1 KGHSH and CDR2 LQKENI. This CDR3 comprises 13 residues. CDR3 DNA: TGTGCCAGCAGCCCAGACAGGGGACAGCCCCAGCATTTT. It codes for CASSPDRGQPQHF.

With regard to this clonotype: A read error is possible here, since a much larger clone lies one base away. The chain joins TRBV4-1 to TRBJ2-3; 7 positions match TRBD2. Germline CDR1 and CDR2: MGHRA and YSYEKL. CDR3 length: 16 amino acids. This CDR3 is CPSSQVQGGGTDTQYF. The CDR3 DNA reads TGCCCCAGCAGCCAGGTGCAGGGAGGGGGCACAGATACGCAGTATTTT.

This clonotype has at least ten counts. This chain links TRBV10-3 with TRBJ2-1, with 16 bases aligning to TRBD2. After removal of 6 bases from V and 0 bases from J, the junction contained 8 bases not matched to a gene. This CDR3 contains 19 residues. Germline V CDR1 and CDR2: ENHRY, SYGVKD. This chain's CDR3 is CAIRGTSGRVETSYNEQFF. The CDR3 DNA follows: TGTGCCATCAGGGGGACTAGCGGGAGGGTTGAGACCTCCTACAATGAGCAGTTCTTC.

This clonotype was detected a few times. The CDR3 sequence: CSVRQGLDPYYEQYF. The CDR3, as DNA: TGCAGCGTGCGACAAGGACTAGACCCCTACTACGAGCAGTACTTC. This chain uses TRBV29-1 with TRBJ2-7; 7 bases match TRBD2. Unmatched junction bases numbered 14, after V lost 6 bases and J lost 3 bases. Germline-derived CDR1 and CDR2 are SQVTM and ANQGSEA. This CDR3 contains 15 residues.

The rearrangement links TRBV5-4 to TRBJ2-2; the D is unclear. CDR1 and CDR2 (germline): SGHNT, YYREEE (reference sequence). The germline V and J ends were trimmed by 5 bases and 6 bases, with 14 bases remaining between them. This CDR3 contains 14 residues. The CDR3 region is CASSPGPSAGELFF. The CDR3, as DNA: TGTGCCAGCAGTCCAGGACCGTCTGCCGGGGAGCTGTTTTTT.

The chain uses TRBV4-1 and TRBJ2-7, with D unclear. The germline CDR1 and CDR2 sequences are MGHRA and YSYEKL. V was pared by 1 base and J by 2 bases, with 9 bases between. The CDR3 extends over 14 amino acids. CDR3 DNA sequence: TGCGCCAGCAGCCAAGCTGAGGAGACCTACGAGCAGTACTTC. Amino acids: CASSQAEETYEQYF.

The rearrangement links TRBV6-2 or TRBV6-3 to TRBJ2-7; 7 nucleotides align to TRBD1. The germline gives CDR1 MNHEY, CDR2 SVGEGT. The length of the CDR3 is 17 residues. The trim removed 3 bases at V and 3 bases at J, leaving 14 bases unmatched. The CDR3 loop is CASSYGEWGQSDYEQYF. CDR3 in DNA: TGTGCCAGCAGTTATGGAGAATGGGGACAGTCAGACTACGAGCAGTACTTC.

At least ten counts were recorded for this clonotype. The chain combines TRBV12-3 or TRBV12-4 with TRBJ1-2; D is perhaps TRBD1 (6 bases). Trimming stripped 3 bases from V and 4 bases from J, with 9 bases between. CDR3 length equals 13 residues. CDR3 amino acids: CASSLGTIYGYTF. Here the CDR3 DNA reads TGTGCCAGCAGTTTGGGGACAATCTATGGCTACACCTTC.

This clonotype was found many times. The J gene is TRBJ2-5, the V gene TRBV3-1; D not resolved. V shed 4 bases and J shed 3 bases, with 9 bases lying between them. From germline, CDR1 is LGHDT and CDR2 YNNKEL (reference sequence). The CDR3 totals 13 residues. CDR3 protein: CASSPRSKETQYF. CDR3 nucleotides: TGTGCCAGCAGCCCCAGATCCAAAGAGACCCAGTACTTC.

In its sample, this clonotype was seen many times. The V call is TRBV29-1, the J call TRBJ2-5; no clear D gene. The CDR3 is made up of 13 amino acids. V lost 3 bases and J 5 bases, leaving 13 bases between the germline ends. The V gene's germline CDR1 is SQVTM and CDR2 ANQGSEA. CDR3 amino acids: CSVDGPLGETQYF. The CDR3, as DNA: TGCAGCGTTGATGGGCCATTAGGGGAGACCCAGTACTTC.

The chain carries TRBV6-1 and TRBJ1-3, with D possibly matching TRBD1 (5 bases). Trimming pared 3 bases from V and 3 bases from J, leaving 9 bases between. From germline, CDR1 is MNHNS and CDR2 SASEGT. This CDR3 has 14 amino acids. CDR3 sequence reads: CASSDQGYGNTIYF. The CDR3, as DNA: TGTGCCAGCAGTGACCAGGGATATGGAAACACCATATATTTT.

This clonotype showed up just a few times. The rearrangement joins TRBV13 to TRBJ2-3; TRBD1 aligns across 10 bases. V lost 5 bases and J lost 0; bases outside the gene matches: 23. The CDR3 consists of 22 residues. Germline V gene lookup returns CDR1 PRHDT and CDR2 FYEKMQ (reference sequence). As DNA, the CDR3 is TGTGCCAGCAGCAGTGCTCCCCCGGGACAGGGGTCTTCTGCGGGAAGCACAGATACGCAGTATTTT. This encodes CASSSAPPGQGSSAGSTDTQYF.

This clonotype was counted between two and nine times. J is TRBJ1-6 and V is TRBV30; D is unclear. There are 11 residues in the CDR3. The germline V gene encodes CDR1 GTSNPN and CDR2 SVGIG (reference sequence). Deletions cut 6 bases from V and 6 bases from J, with 6 bases between. The CDR3 DNA is TGTGCCTGCGGCCCTAATTCACCCCTCCACTTT. Protein sequence: CACGPNSPLHF.

The chain employs TRBV10-1 and TRBJ2-7; no clear D. CDR3 length: 13 residues. Germline V CDR1 and CDR2: WNHNN, SYGVQD (reference sequence). V lost 6 bases and J 3 bases, leaving 12 bases between the germline ends. The CDR3 DNA sequence: TGCGCCAGCAGCGACGGACGGATCTACGAGCAGTACTTC. Amino acids: CASSDGRIYEQYF.

This clonotype was found many times. Here the CDR3 DNA reads TGTGCCAGCAGTTTATCCTCCGGGACAGGGGTTTACGAGCAGTACTTC. It yields the protein CASSLSSGTGVYEQYF. This chain connects TRBV27 to TRBJ2-7; 10 nucleotides align to TRBD1. CDR1 and CDR2 from the germline V gene are MNHEY and SMNVEV (reference sequence). The CDR3 has 16 residues. Germline trimming cut 0 bases from V and 4 bases from J; bases unmatched to any gene: 6.

This clonotype was seen at least ten times. V usage is TRBV13 and J usage is TRBJ2-7, with a tentative D call TRBD2 (5 bases). This CDR3 has 15 amino acids. Germline V CDR1 and CDR2: PRHDT, FYEKMQ (reference sequence). Trimming removed 8 bases at V and 2 bases at J, with 19 bases between. CDR3 bases: TGTGCCAGCTCCTTGAGCCCGAGGGTTACCTACGAGCAGTACTTC. Translating gives CASSLSPRVTYEQYF.

This clonotype was found many times. The V and J genes are TRBV20-1 and TRBJ2-7, with D perhaps being TRBD1 or TRBD2 (5 bases each). Germline V gene data show CDR1 as DFQATT and CDR2 as SNEGSKA (reference sequence). V was trimmed by 4 bases and J by 2 bases, leaving 21 bases between them. This CDR3 has 16 amino acids. The CDR3 coding sequence is TGCAGTGCTACCGCCACCGAGGGGATTTACCCCTACGAGCAGTACTTC. Protein product: CSATATEGIYPYEQYF.

This clonotype was counted ten times or more. This chain connects TRBV27 to TRBJ2-1, with 7 bases that match TRBD2. J lost 9 bases, V lost 2 bases, and 16 bases had no gene match. CDR1 and CDR2 (germline): MNHEY, SMNVEV (reference sequence). The CDR3 extends over 17 amino acids. This CDR3 reads CASSLGRTRGFGGEQFF. CDR3 nucleotides: TGTGCCAGCAGTTTAGGCAGGACTAGGGGTTTCGGGGGTGAGCAGTTCTTC.

This clonotype was observed at least ten times. V usage is TRBV19 and J usage is TRBJ2-7, with 11 bases lining up with TRBD2. The CDR3 has 16 amino acids. Germline V gene data show CDR1 as LNHDA and CDR2 as SQIVND (reference sequence). The V and J ends lost 2 bases and 0 bases, in that order; junction bases with no gene match: 3. The CDR3: CASSISGTSGSYEQYF. CDR3 coding DNA: TGTGCCAGTAGTATATCGGGGACTAGCGGCTCCTACGAGCAGTACTTC.

This clonotype showed up just once. A much larger clone differs by one base, so this may be a read error. This chain links TRBV7-9 with TRBJ2-1; TRBD2 aligns across 10 bases. Trimming at V came to 5 bases and at J to 13 bases, leaving 20 bases not matched to a gene. Germline CDR1 SEHNR, CDR2 FQNEAQ (reference sequence). The CDR3 contains 17 residues. The CDR3 DNA reads TGTGCCAGCAGCCAATGGCGCCAGCGGGAGGGCGGGGAGACCCAGTTCTTC. Its protein product is CASSQWRQREGGETQFF. Drawing the rest from reference TRBV7-9 and TRBJ2-1, the complete variable domain is DTGVSQNPRHKITKRGQNVTFRCDPISEHNRLYWYRQTLGQGPEFLTYFQNEAQLEKSRLLSDRFSAERPKGSFSTLEIQRTEQGDSAMYLCASSQWRQREGGETQFFGPGTRLTVL.